The T cell receptor (beta chain) under discussion was sequenced for a study of CD8 T cells in Susac syndrome. The multiple sclerosis control group consisted of treatment-naive patients whose relapsing-remitting disease, which was either stable or active, fulfilled revised McDonald criteria. TEMRA cells were FACS-enriched, with CD8+ and CD4+ T cells isolated negatively. This CDR3 is built from 13 residues. Between the trimmed V and J ends, which lost 5 bases and 6 bases, there was a span of 13 bases. CDR1 is SGHTA, CDR2 FQGTGA, per germline. Reverse transcription used about 0.5 to 1 ug RNA and random hexamers. Across 54 Vbeta and 13 Jbeta, TCR beta CDR3 was amplified with immunoSEQ multiplex PCR. TCRdb reanalysed the immunoSEQ multiplex PCR reads using MiXCR and keeps one entry per CDR3 protein. The table lists 65,000 to 90,000 distinct CDR3 sequences, approximately 94% of them singletons.

The clonotype was recovered from a human donor with multiple sclerosis. The chain recombines TRBV7-3 with TRBJ1-1; weak D call: TRBD1 (5 bases). The sequencing input was CD8+ T cells from PBMCs. The CDR3 nucleotides read TGTGCCAGCAGCCTAGGGACGGTAGCTGAAGCTTTCTTT. The encoded protein is CASSLGTVAEAFF.